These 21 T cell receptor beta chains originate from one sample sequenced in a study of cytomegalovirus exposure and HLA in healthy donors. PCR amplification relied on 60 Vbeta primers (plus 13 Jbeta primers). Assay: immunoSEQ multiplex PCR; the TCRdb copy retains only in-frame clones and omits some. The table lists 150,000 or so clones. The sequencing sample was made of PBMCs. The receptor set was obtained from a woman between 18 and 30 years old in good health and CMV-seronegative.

The CDR3 DNA follows: TGTGCCAGCAGTTACTCGAGGCTAGCGGGAGGTGATACGCAGTATTTT. Its protein product is CASSYSRLAGGDTQYF. This chain uses TRBV6-5 with TRBJ2-3; 11 positions match TRBD2. The CDR3 spans 16 residues. After removal of 0 bases from V and 6 bases from J, the junction contained 5 bases not matched to a gene. The germline V gene encodes CDR1 MNHEY and CDR2 SVGAGI.

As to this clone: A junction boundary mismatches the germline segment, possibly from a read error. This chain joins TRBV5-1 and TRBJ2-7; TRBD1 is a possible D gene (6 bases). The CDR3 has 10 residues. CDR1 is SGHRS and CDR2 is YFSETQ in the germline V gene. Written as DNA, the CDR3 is TGCGCCAGCAGCTTGGACAGGGATGACTTC. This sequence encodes CASSLDRDDF.

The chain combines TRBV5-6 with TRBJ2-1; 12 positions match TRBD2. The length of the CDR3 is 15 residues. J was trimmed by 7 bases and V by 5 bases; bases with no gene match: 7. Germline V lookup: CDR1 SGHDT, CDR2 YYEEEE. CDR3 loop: CASSRTSGTGNEQFF. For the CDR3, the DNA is TGTGCCAGCAGTCGGACTAGCGGGACAGGGAATGAGCAGTTCTTC.

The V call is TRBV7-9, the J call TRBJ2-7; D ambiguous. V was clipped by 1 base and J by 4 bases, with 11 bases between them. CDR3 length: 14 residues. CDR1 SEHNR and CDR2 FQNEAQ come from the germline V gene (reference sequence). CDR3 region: CASSLESRSYEQYV. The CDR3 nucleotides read TGTGCCAGCAGCTTAGAATCTAGAAGTTACGAGCAGTACGTC.

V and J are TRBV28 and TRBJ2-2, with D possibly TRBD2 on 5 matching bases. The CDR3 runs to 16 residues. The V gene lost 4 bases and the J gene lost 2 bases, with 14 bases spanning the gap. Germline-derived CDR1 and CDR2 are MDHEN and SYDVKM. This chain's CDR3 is CASSSPGWGNTGELFF. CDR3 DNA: TGTGCCAGCAGTTCCCCGGGGTGGGGAAACACCGGGGAGCTGTTTTTT.

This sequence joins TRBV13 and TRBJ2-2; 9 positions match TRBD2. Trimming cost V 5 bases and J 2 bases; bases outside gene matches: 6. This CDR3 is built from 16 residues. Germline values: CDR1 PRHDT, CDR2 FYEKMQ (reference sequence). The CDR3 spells CASSVQREVNTGELFF. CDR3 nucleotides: TGTGCCAGCAGCGTACAGCGGGAGGTTAACACCGGGGAGCTGTTTTTT.

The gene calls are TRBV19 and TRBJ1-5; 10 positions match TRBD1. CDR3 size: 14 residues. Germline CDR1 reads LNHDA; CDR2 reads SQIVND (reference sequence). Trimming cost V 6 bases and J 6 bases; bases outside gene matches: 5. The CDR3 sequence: CASRKTGGGQPQHF. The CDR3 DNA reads TGTGCCAGTAGAAAGACAGGGGGCGGTCAGCCCCAGCATTTT.

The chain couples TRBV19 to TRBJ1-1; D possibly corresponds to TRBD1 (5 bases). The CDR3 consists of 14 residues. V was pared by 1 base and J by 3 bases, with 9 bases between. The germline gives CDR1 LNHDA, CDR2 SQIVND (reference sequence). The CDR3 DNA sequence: TGTGCCAGTAGTATAGGTGAAGGGGACACTGAAGCTTTCTTT. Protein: CASSIGEGDTEAFF.

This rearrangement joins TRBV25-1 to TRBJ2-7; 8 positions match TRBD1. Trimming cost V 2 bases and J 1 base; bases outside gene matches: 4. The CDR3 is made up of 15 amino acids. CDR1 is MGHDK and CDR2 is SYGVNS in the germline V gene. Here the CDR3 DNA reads TGTGCCAGCAGTGAACAAGGACAGGGATCCTACGAGCAGTACTTC. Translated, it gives CASSEQGQGSYEQYF.

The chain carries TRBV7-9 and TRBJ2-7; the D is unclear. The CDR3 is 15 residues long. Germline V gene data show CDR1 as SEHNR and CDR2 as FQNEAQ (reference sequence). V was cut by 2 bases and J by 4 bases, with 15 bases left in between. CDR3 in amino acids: CASSLRFDADYEQYF. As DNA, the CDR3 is TGTGCCAGCAGCTTAAGGTTCGACGCGGATTACGAGCAGTACTTC. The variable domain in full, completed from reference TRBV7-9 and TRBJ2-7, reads DTGVSQNPRHKITKRGQNVTFRCDPISEHNRLYWYRQTLGQGPEFLTYFQNEAQLEKSRLLSDRFSAERPKGSFSTLEIQRTEQGDSAMYLCASSLRFDADYEQYFGPGTRLTVT.

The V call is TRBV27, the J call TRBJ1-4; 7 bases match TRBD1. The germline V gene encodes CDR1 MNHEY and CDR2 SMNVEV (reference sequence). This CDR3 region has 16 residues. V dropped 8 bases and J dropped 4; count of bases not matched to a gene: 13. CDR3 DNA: TGTGCCAGCGGTAAACTTGCGGGACAGAATAATGAAAAACTGTTTTTT. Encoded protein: CASGKLAGQNNEKLFF. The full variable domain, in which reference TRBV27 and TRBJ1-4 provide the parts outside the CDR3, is EAQVTQNPRYLITVTGKKLTVTCSQNMNHEYMSWYRQDPGLGLRQIYYSMNVEVTDKGDVPEGYKVSRKEKRNFPLILESPSPNQTSLYFCASGKLAGQNNEKLFFGSGTQLSVL.

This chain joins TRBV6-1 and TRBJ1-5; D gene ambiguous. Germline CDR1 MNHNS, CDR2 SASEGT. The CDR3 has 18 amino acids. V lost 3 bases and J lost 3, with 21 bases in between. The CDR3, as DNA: TGTGCCAGCAGTGAGGGCGGGCAGTCCTCTTTTTCCAATCAGCCCCAGCATTTT. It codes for CASSEGGQSSFSNQPQHF.

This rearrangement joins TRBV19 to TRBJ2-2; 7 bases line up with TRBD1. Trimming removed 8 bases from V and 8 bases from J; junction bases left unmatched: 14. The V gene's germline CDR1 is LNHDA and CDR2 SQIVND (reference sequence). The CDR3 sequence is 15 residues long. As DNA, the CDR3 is TGTGCCAGTTCACGACAGGGCCCGATGGGAGGGGAGCTGTTTTTT. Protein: CASSRQGPMGGELFF.

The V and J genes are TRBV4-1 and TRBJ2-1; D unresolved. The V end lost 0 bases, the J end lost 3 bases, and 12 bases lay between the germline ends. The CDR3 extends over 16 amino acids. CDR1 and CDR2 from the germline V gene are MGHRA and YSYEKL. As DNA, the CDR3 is TGCGCCAGCAGCCAAGATCGAGCTAGTGGCTACAATGAGCAGTTCTTC. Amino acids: CASSQDRASGYNEQFF.

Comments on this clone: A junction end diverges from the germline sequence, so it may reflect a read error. In DNA, the CDR3 is TGTGCTAGCAGCCCTCAGGGGGGCACCGGGGAGCTGTTTTTT. It specifies CASSPQGGTGELFF. V gene TRBV7-7 combines with J gene TRBJ2-2, with a possible D match to TRBD1 (7 bases). Germline values: CDR1 SSHAT, CDR2 FNYEAQ (reference sequence). The CDR3 length is 14 residues.

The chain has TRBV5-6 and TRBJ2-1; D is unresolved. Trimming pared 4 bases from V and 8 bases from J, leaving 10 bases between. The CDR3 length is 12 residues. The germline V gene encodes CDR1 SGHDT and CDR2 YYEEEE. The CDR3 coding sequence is TGTGCCAGCAGCCAAGAAGCCCATGAGCAGTTCTTC. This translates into CASSQEAHEQFF.

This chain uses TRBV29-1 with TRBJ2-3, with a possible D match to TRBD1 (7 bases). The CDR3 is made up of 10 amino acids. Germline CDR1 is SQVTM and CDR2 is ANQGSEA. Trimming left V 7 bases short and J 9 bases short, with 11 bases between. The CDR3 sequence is CSAGDRTQYF. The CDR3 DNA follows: TGCAGCGCGGGGGACAGAACGCAGTATTTT.

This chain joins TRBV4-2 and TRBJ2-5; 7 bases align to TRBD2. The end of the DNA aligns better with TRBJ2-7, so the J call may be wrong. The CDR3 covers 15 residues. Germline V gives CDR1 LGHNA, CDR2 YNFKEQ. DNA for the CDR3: TGTGCCAGCAGCCAAGAGGCTAGCGGCACCTACGAGCAGTACTTC. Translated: CASSQEASGTYEQYF.

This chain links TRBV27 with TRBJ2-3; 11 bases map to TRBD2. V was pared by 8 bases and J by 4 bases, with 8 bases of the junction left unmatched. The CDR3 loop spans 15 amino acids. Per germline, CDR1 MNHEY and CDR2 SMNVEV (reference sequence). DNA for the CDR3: TGTGCCAGCTGCCCCCTAGCGGGAGGATCAGATACGCAGTATTTT. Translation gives CASCPLAGGSDTQYF.

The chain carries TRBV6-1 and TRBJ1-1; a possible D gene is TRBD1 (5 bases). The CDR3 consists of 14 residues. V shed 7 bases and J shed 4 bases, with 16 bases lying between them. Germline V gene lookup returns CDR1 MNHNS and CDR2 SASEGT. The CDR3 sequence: CASTLLEGSTEAFF. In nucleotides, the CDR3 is TGTGCCAGCACTCTCCTGGAGGGGAGCACTGAAGCTTTCTTT.

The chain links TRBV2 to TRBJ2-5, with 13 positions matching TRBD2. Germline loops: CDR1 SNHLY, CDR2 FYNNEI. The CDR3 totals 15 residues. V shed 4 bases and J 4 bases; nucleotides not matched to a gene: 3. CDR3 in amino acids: CASSGTSGSRETQYF. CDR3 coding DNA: TGTGCCAGCAGTGGGACTAGCGGGAGTCGAGAGACCCAGTACTTC.